What follows describes a single T cell receptor beta chain. Its antigen is unidentified. The record originates from a study of cytomegalovirus exposure and HLA in healthy donors. Study results and caveats: One later analysis reportedly identified an Asian-associated ancestry cluster that showed fewer N-insertions than the roughly 620-donor mean. A prior analysis recorded that most TCR beta V segments were productive about 90% or about 30% of the time.

60 Vbeta and 13 Jbeta primers were used in PCR. Sequenced by immunoSEQ multiplex PCR; TCRdb stores in-frame clones only, minus some. The sample shows 150,000 to 200,000 clones, about four fifths of them seen only once. The sequence derives from a man younger than 35 in good health and CMV-seronegative. The specimen was PBMCs.

CDR3 sequence (DNA): TGTGCCAGCAGCTTATTATCTAGCGCCCCCAACAATGAGCAGTTCTTC. This translates into CASSLLSSAPNNEQFF. This rearrangement joins TRBV7-9 to TRBJ2-1; tentatively, D is TRBD2 (6 bases). CDR1 is SEHNR and CDR2 is FQNEAQ in the germline V gene (reference sequence). The CDR3 sequence is 16 residues long. Trimming took 2 bases from V and 5 from J, leaving 16 bases between them.